This entry describes one T cell receptor beta chain. The antigen remains unidentified. This sample stems from a study of radiation and T cells in renal cell carcinoma. Study-level points and caveats: Top tumor clonotypes rose in blood 2 weeks post-radiation, then contracted.

Sequencing used immunoSEQ multiplex PCR; TCRdb keeps in-frame clones, though not all of them. The sample holds some 100,000 clones, over 75% seen once. The CDR3 is 12 amino acids. Looked up from germline, CDR1 is MNHEY and CDR2 is SMNVEV (reference sequence). V lost 5 bases and J lost 2, with 5 bases in between. The time point denotes: baseline pretreatment blood. Indicated treatment: 15 Gy SBRT to primary tumor, nephrectomy 4 weeks later. The genes are TRBV27 and TRBJ2-3; D not resolved. Sequencing was performed on blood, taken from a patient whose treatment included radiotherapy and nephrectomy. The TCR sequence derives from a man in his fifties or sixties with renal cell carcinoma. The CDR3 protein is CASSKNTDTQYF. The CDR3 nucleotides read TGTGCCAGCAGTAAAAACACAGATACGCAGTATTTT.